The present entry profiles one T cell receptor (beta chain) with its context. It has no known antigen specificity. No per-base quality is available; no much larger clone lies one base away. The immunoSEQ assay amplified TCRB CDR3 regions from approximately 2 micrograms of genomic DNA, or from all available DNA when less than that amount was available. The multiplex PCR relied on 60 forward primers for TCR V beta segments and 13 reverse primers for J beta segments. To estimate the number of reads per starting template, synthetic control templates were added to each sample at limiting dilution. Reads of 87 bp were generated by sequencing on the Illumina HiSeq System. In the source study's methods: PCR and sequencing errors were removed by a nearest neighbor algorithm that merged closely related sequences. Tumor samples were used in the study only if more than 100 unique TCRs were identified. Estimated TIL fraction divided T cell count from reads and spike-in coverage by input cells, assuming 6.4 pg DNA per diploid cell. TCR overlap was defined as the percentage of unique tumor TCR beta sequences that were also found in the peripheral blood of the same patient. Not all clones reach the TCRdb copy of this immuneACCESS table, which keeps in-frame sequences only. Checked studies attribute under half of the gap to unresolved V genes and leave the rest unexplained. V, J and clone size are taken as reported in that table, and D and trimming were inferred from the DNA itself. The sample has over a hundred clones on record, 80% to 90% of them singletons. Roughly 16% of the sample rests with the top ten.

Per the germline V gene (reference sequence), SGHNT is the CDR1 and YYREEE is the CDR2. Spanning cysteine to phenylalanine, the CDR3 consists of 15 amino acids. Solely the CDR3 DNA is kept, with 45 bases framed from the first base. Here V drops 3 bases and J drops 10 bases, and the junction holds 9 bases not matched to any gene. Patients were selected on the basis of adequate residual fresh-frozen tumor tissue and more than two years of available survival data. Molecular status otherwise varied across the glioblastoma patients, but none of them carried an isocitrate dehydrogenase mutation. Tumor specimens were washed free of blood, necrotic areas were removed, and H&E staining confirmed over 20% tumor content before DNA isolation. The Qiagen DNeasy Blood extraction Kit was used for extraction of genomic DNA. The sample originates from a study of glioma-infiltrating T cells after dendritic cell vaccination (dated by TCRdb to between 2015 and 2016). Notes on the research overall: The cohort comprised approximately 15 glioblastoma patients from Phase I and II dendritic cell vaccination trials, 9 newly diagnosed and 6 with recurrent disease. Between the early 2000s and the early 2010s, the patients were given dendritic cell vaccination pulsed with autologous tumor lysate. The vaccine consisted of monocyte-derived dendritic cells cultured less than eight days with IL-4 and GM-CSF, then pulsed overnight with autologous tumor lysate. Each patient got three intradermal injections of the dendritic cell vaccine, spaced at biweekly intervals, in the arm below the axilla. Pretreatment tumor was obtained from residual fresh-frozen tissue of the resection from which the autologous tumor lysate vaccine had been prepared. In glioblastoma patients vaccinated with dendritic cells, deep sequencing of TCR beta CDR3 regions served to measure the amount of tumor-infiltrating lymphocytes and to compare repertoires between tumor and blood. Survival after dendritic cell vaccination was correlated with TCR sequencing metrics, including TIL content and tumor-blood repertoire overlap.

The investigation overall reported the following: No direct relationship between TCR clonality and survival was found, suggesting that a diverse polyclonal response may matter. The TCR overlap response model with three groups was called speculative and said to need prospective validation. After dendritic cell vaccination, a higher estimated pretreatment TIL content predicted longer time to progression and overall survival. The cohort was small and heterogeneous, and full blood and tumor sets were available for few patients, with initial-recurrent tumor pairs available for even fewer patients.

The source was tumor tissue, collected before dendritic cell vaccination. Recombination joined TRBV5-4 with TRBJ2-3; the junction holds 12 bases that match TRBD2. This receptor was taken from a human donor with glioblastoma. CDR3 protein: CASSSASGGGQSQYF. The base sequence is TGTGCCAGCAGCTCTGCTAGCGGGGGGGGACAGTCGCAGTATTTT.